This TCR beta chain appears in the sequencing data of a study of blood T cells in healthy people across ages (dated by TCRdb to 2015 to 2017). In terms of the full investigation: In model experiments, roughly one uniquely barcoded TCR beta cDNA molecule per two T cells was captured by template switching. To avoid experimental bias, donors of different ages were spread randomly across the sequencing lanes. Using deep sequencing normalized with unique cDNA molecular identifiers, the study measured how TCR beta repertoire diversity changes with age. For two donors (one aged 18 to 30 and one aged 80 or older), the study analyzed two additional independent replicas of 1 million unique cDNA reads from the same blood draw. Four age groups were formed from the donors: young (average about 17 years), middle-aged (just under 40), aged (roughly 56) and long-lived (roughly 88).

On this clonotype: No antigen is known for it. Base qualities are not recorded, but no much larger clone differs from it by a single base.

What the research found in general, with its limitations: There was a strong correlation between observed TCR beta diversity and the percentage of naive T cells measured by flow cytometry. Bulk unsorted PBMC profiling prevented conclusive comparison of naive and antigen-experienced compartments. Because the CMV infection status of the donors was unknown, age-related changes in expanded clonotypes may potentially have been confounded. Total diversity estimates from one million sequenced T cells were considered lower bounds and underestimates. As age increased, observed TCR beta diversity per million T cells dropped in a roughly linear way, and a significant reduction was already evident by age 40. Compared with the aged group, the long-lived group had more naive CD4+ T cells, fewer expanded clones and increased TCR diversity, a pattern suggesting age selection.

CDR1 and CDR2 are drawn from the germline V gene: SGHNT, YENEEA. From cysteine to phenylalanine, the CDR3 is 13 amino acids long. Just the 39-base CDR3 DNA is kept, in frame starting at base 1. The junction shows trimming of 5 bases on V and 5 bases on J, plus 13 bases between the germline ends. Receptor amplification or capture employed 5' RACE. The instrument given in TCRdb is Illumina HiSeq 2500. The second PCR ran for roughly 7 to 12 cycles and used a J-beta primer mix along with a sample-barcoded 5' primer. A template-switch 5' adaptor carrying 12 random nucleotides introduced a unique molecular identifier onto each TCR beta cDNA molecule. Each sample yielded at least 2.5 million CDR3-containing paired-end reads. All of the RNA was converted into first-strand cDNA using the Mint cDNA synthesis kit, with a TRBC-specific oligonucleotide serving as the primer. After uracil-DNA glycosylase treatment, a first 18-cycle PCR used universal primers M1SS and BC2_uni_R on all cDNA. The source study handled its data this way. Normalization of each sample was performed by random selection of 1 million high-quality reads, each carrying a distinct molecular identifier. Instead of being binned into consensus sequences, reads with shared molecular identifiers were discarded. CDR3 identification, clonotype clustering and error correction used MiTCR with a Q25 quality threshold and the strictest error-elimination algorithm. A nonparametric unseen species model using Euler transformation provided a lower-bound estimate of total TCR beta diversity. TCRdb cleaned the public reads at Q25 with fastp, built clones with MiXCR and kept in-frame beta chains. Rows are unified per CDR3 protein, each entry keeping the most common DNA and genes. The V and J calls come from TCRdb's annotation, not from the publication. The sample profile shows hundreds of thousands of distinct CDR3 sequences; around 45% of them were found once. The top ten clones comprise roughly 19% of the sample.

The donors were roughly 40 Caucasian individuals from Russia, aged roughly 6 to 90 years, who were systemically healthy. Around 9.8 milliliters of peripheral blood were collected from each donor into EDTA-treated Vacutainer tubes. Ficoll-Paque density-gradient centrifugation was used to isolate PBMCs, with at least 7 million obtained per sample. Trizol reagent was used to extract total RNA from PBMCs, with at least 5 micrograms per sample. The percentages of naive CD45RAhigh/CD27high T cells were determined by flow cytometry on a PBMC aliquot from every donor. Sample: blood. The TCR was taken from a man aged 60 to 69 in good health. The chain joins TRBV11-3 to TRBJ2-7, and the D gene may be TRBD2, 6 bases matching. The DNA sequence is TGTGCCAGCAGCGTAGGAGGACTAAACGAGCAGTACTTC. The encoded protein is CASSVGGLNEQYF.